Listed here are 26 T cell receptor beta chains from one sample, sequenced in a study of cytomegalovirus exposure and HLA in healthy donors. Primers for the PCR totalled 60 Vbeta and 13 Jbeta. The assay was immunoSEQ multiplex PCR, and TCRdb's table has in-frame clones only and misses some. This repertoire shows 150,000 or so clones, 79% found once; its top ten account for less than 10%. The sequenced sample consisted of PBMCs. The receptors stem from a man in his thirties or forties in good health and CMV-seropositive.

The chain recombines TRBV6-5 with TRBJ2-7; TRBD1 agrees at 7 bases. Germline-derived CDR1 and CDR2 are MNHEY and SVGAGI. The CDR3 length is 14 residues. Trimming removed 2 bases from V and 7 bases from J; junction bases left unmatched: 8. The CDR3 DNA is TGTGCCAGCAGTTACCTTCGGACAGGATCTGAGCAGTACTTC. Translating it yields CASSYLRTGSEQYF.

The rearrangement uses TRBV27 and TRBJ2-7; the D gene is possibly TRBD1 (5 bases). Germline V lookup: CDR1 MNHEY, CDR2 SMNVEV (reference sequence). The CDR3 is 13 amino acids. Trimming pared 6 bases from V and 3 bases from J, leaving 12 bases between. The DNA for the CDR3 is TGTGCCAGCAGCCTTGGACAAATCTACGAGCAGTACTTC. Encoded protein: CASSLGQIYEQYF.

This sequence joins TRBV10-3 and TRBJ2-1; TRBD2 is a possible D gene (6 bases). CDR1 and CDR2 from the germline V gene are ENHRY and SYGVKD. Trimming removed 7 bases from V and 5 bases from J, with 18 bases in between. CDR3 size: 15 residues. The CDR3 protein is CAIMRGSSPNNEQFF. The CDR3 nucleotides are TGTGCCATCATGCGGGGTTCCAGCCCTAACAATGAGCAGTTCTTC.

The chain carries TRBV5-1 and TRBJ2-7, with 10 positions matching TRBD1. This CDR3 comprises 14 residues. From germline, CDR1 is SGHRS and CDR2 YFSETQ. The V segment lost 5 bases and the J segment 5 bases; nucleotides outside the gene matches: 7. CDR3 nucleotide sequence: TGCGCCAGCAGATCCGGGACAGGGGACCACGAGCAGTACTTC. Protein: CASRSGTGDHEQYF.

This chain joins TRBV4-2 and TRBJ2-2; a possible D gene is TRBD2 (6 bases). This CDR3 is built from 15 residues. V was trimmed by 0 bases and J by 12 bases, leaving 17 bases between them. Germline values: CDR1 LGHNA, CDR2 YNFKEQ. The CDR3 loop reads CASSQDRTTSYKLFF. The CDR3 DNA reads as TGTGCCAGCAGCCAAGACAGGACTACCTCGTATAAGCTGTTTTTT.

The chain carries TRBV7-7 and TRBJ2-6; possible D gene TRBD1, 6 bases. CDR1 is SSHAT, CDR2 FNYEAQ, per germline (reference sequence). With 5 bases removed from V and 4 bases from J, the gap between germline ends came to 9 bases. This CDR3 is built from 14 residues. CDR3 DNA sequence: TGTGCCAGCAGCCCAGGGGCGGGGGCCAACGTCCTGACTTTC. Its translation is CASSPGAGANVLTF.

This clone was counted a few times. The chain is built from TRBV25-1 and TRBJ1-2, with D perhaps TRBD1 (5 bases). This CDR3 is 12 amino acids long. V was pared by 8 bases and J by 3 bases, with 10 bases between. CDR1 is MGHDK, CDR2 SYGVNS, per germline. CDR3 in amino acids: CASSSGYYGYTF. DNA for the CDR3: TGTGCCAGCTCATCAGGGTACTATGGCTACACCTTC.

This clone has only a few counts. The genes are TRBV12-5 and TRBJ1-1; unclear D gene. Germline-derived CDR1 and CDR2 are LGHNT and FRNRAP. The CDR3 has 12 residues. Trimming removed 5 bases from V and 4 bases from J, with 8 bases in between. CDR3 residues: CASGPESTEAFF. CDR3 coding DNA: TGTGCTAGTGGTCCCGAGAGCACTGAAGCTTTCTTT.

The rearrangement uses TRBV5-1 and TRBJ2-5; TRBD2 matches 13 bases. The germline V gene encodes CDR1 SGHRS and CDR2 YFSETQ. Trimming took 4 bases from V and 2 from J; bases not matched to a gene: 2. The CDR3 is 15 residues long. The DNA of the CDR3 is TGCGCCAGCAGCCCGGGACTAGCGGGACAAGAGACCCAGTACTTC. It specifies CASSPGLAGQETQYF. The whole variable domain, remainder taken from reference TRBV5-1 and TRBJ2-5, is KAGVTQTPRYLIKTRGQQVTLSCSPISGHRSVSWYQQTPGQGLQFLFEYFSETQRNKGNFPGRFSGRQFSNSRSEMNVSTLELGDSALYLCASSPGLAGQETQYFGPGTRLLVL.

The chain links TRBV5-1 to TRBJ2-7, with D hard to call. CDR1 is SGHRS, CDR2 YFSETQ, per germline. V was trimmed by 0 bases and J by 0 bases, leaving 13 bases between them. The CDR3 totals 16 residues. The DNA for the CDR3 is TGCGCCAGCAGCTTGGCCACCCTCGCCAGCTCCTACGAGCAGTACTTC. Translated, it gives CASSLATLASSYEQYF.

The CDR3 DNA reads as TGTGCCAGCAGGGACTCCACGTCCTACGAGCAGTACTTC. Translated: CASRDSTSYEQYF. The V and J genes are TRBV28 and TRBJ2-7; TRBD2 might be the D (5 bases). Trimming took 6 bases from V and 1 from J, leaving 10 bases between them. The CDR3 is 13 residues long. Germline V gives CDR1 MDHEN, CDR2 SYDVKM.

The V gene is TRBV5-4, the J gene TRBJ1-1, with D unresolved. The germline V and J ends were trimmed by 1 base and 10 bases, with 17 bases remaining between them. The CDR3 is 14 amino acids. Germline V gene sequence: CDR1 SGHNT, CDR2 YYREEE (reference sequence). The CDR3 loop reads CASSLSYRGEGAFF. In DNA, the CDR3 is TGTGCCAGCAGCTTGAGTTATCGGGGAGAGGGAGCTTTCTTT.

The chain is built from TRBV6-4 and TRBJ2-3; 8 bases agree with TRBD2. Germline CDR1 is MRHNA and CDR2 is SNTAGT. Germline trimming cut 3 bases from V and 5 bases from J; bases unmatched to any gene: 4. This CDR3 region has 14 residues. CDR3 protein: CASSESGGRDTQYF. CDR3 DNA: TGTGCCAGCAGTGAGAGCGGGGGTCGAGATACGCAGTATTTT.

This clone was picked up one time. The gene calls are TRBV6-6 and TRBJ2-3; 7 bases match TRBD2. J gave up 3 bases and V 8 bases, and 14 bases lay outside the gene matches. CDR1 is MNHNY, CDR2 SVGAGI, per germline (reference sequence). The CDR3 consists of 16 residues. Here the CDR3 DNA reads TGTGCCAGCTCAATGGGGGGGTTAGGGGTTACAGATACGCAGTATTTT. Amino acid sequence: CASSMGGLGVTDTQYF.

The V and J genes are TRBV5-5 and TRBJ2-1; 7 bases match TRBD1. The trim removed 1 base at V and 10 bases at J, leaving 11 bases unmatched. The CDR3 runs to 15 residues. Germline CDR1 reads SGHKS; CDR2 reads YYEKEE (reference sequence). Here the CDR3 reads CASSLNRGSFNEQFF. The CDR3, as DNA: TGTGCCAGCAGCTTGAACAGGGGTTCTTTTAACGAGCAGTTCTTC.

V gene TRBV6-5 combines with J gene TRBJ2-3, with D uncertain. V was trimmed by 3 bases and J by 0 bases, leaving 10 bases between them. The CDR3 extends over 15 amino acids. CDR1 and CDR2 from the germline V gene are MNHEY and SVGAGI. Written as DNA, the CDR3 is TGTGCCAGCAGTTATCTGAGCTCTAGCACAGATACGCAGTATTTT. This sequence encodes CASSYLSSSTDTQYF.

This clone was seen only once. This chain joins TRBV7-9 and TRBJ2-6, with 8 bases that match TRBD1. The CDR3 is made up of 18 amino acids. Germline V CDR1 and CDR2: SEHNR, FQNEAQ (reference sequence). The J segment lost 0 bases and the V segment lost 2 bases, leaving 6 bases of the junction unmatched. CDR3 loop: CASSLYGTGLSGANVLTF. CDR3 sequence (DNA): TGTGCCAGCAGCTTATATGGGACAGGTCTCTCTGGGGCCAACGTCCTGACTTTC. The full variable domain, rest sourced from reference TRBV7-9 and TRBJ2-6, is DTGVSQNPRHKITKRGQNVTFRCDPISEHNRLYWYRQTLGQGPEFLTYFQNEAQLEKSRLLSDRFSAERPKGSFSTLEIQRTEQGDSAMYLCASSLYGTGLSGANVLTFGAGSRLTVL.

The chain uses TRBV12-5 and TRBJ2-1; 13 bases are shared with TRBD2. The CDR3 covers 14 residues. Germline assignment: CDR1 LGHNT and CDR2 FRNRAP. V lost 6 bases to trimming and J lost 9 bases; unmatched junction nucleotides: 5. CDR3 nucleotides: TGTGCTAGTGGGCCGGGACTAGCGGGACGTGAGCAGTTCTTC. It encodes CASGPGLAGREQFF.

V and J are TRBV27 and TRBJ1-2; unclear D gene. The V gene's germline CDR1 is MNHEY and CDR2 SMNVEV (reference sequence). Trimming cost V 7 bases and J 8 bases, with 17 bases left between them. The length of the CDR3 is 13 residues. The CDR3 protein is CASMRDHGSGYTF. CDR3 coding DNA: TGTGCCAGCATGAGGGATCACGGTTCCGGCTACACCTTC.

This rearrangement joins TRBV21-1 to TRBJ2-7; TRBD2, as called in the table, went unchecked against the DNA. TRBV21-1 is a listed pseudogene. This CDR3 has 16 residues. CDR3 amino acids: CASIHDAGEDPYEQYF. The CDR3 region has the DNA TGTGCCAGCATACACGACGCGGGAGAAGATCCCTACGAGCAGTACTTC.

This chain links TRBV5-1 with TRBJ2-5, with D perhaps TRBD2 (5 bases). The V gene lost 0 bases and the J gene lost 4 bases, with 16 bases spanning the gap. There are 16 residues in the CDR3. The V gene's germline CDR1 is SGHRS and CDR2 YFSETQ. CDR3 DNA sequence: TGCGCCAGCAGCTTGGGTGCTCAGGCGGGTCCAGAGACCCAGTACTTC. Protein: CASSLGAQAGPETQYF.

DNA of the CDR3: TGTGCCAGCCATCCCCCACAGGTATCCTACAATGAGCAGTTCTTC. It is translated as CASHPPQVSYNEQFF. The chain is built from TRBV5-6 and TRBJ2-1, with a weak D call TRBD1 (5 bases). The CDR3 length is 15 residues. V shed 7 bases and J shed 1 base, with 15 bases lying between them. Per the germline V gene, CDR1 is SGHDT and CDR2 is YYEEEE.

V gene TRBV23-1 combines with J gene TRBJ1-3; weak D call: TRBD1 (6 bases). TRBV23-1 is classed as an ORF, of uncertain function. This CDR3 region has 18 residues. Trimming cost V 3 bases and J 0 bases, with 18 bases left between them. CDR3: CASSHSGTTKTSGNTIYF. The DNA for the CDR3 is TGCGCCAGCAGTCACTCCGGGACAACTAAAACCTCTGGAAACACCATATATTTT.

J is TRBJ2-5 and V is TRBV6-5; D is possibly TRBD1 (5 bases). V shed 2 bases and J shed 3 bases, with 7 bases lying between them. Germline assignment: CDR1 MNHEY and CDR2 SVGAGI. CDR3 length: 13 amino acids. CDR3 region: CASSYVGEETQYF. The DNA of the CDR3 is TGTGCCAGCAGTTACGTAGGGGAAGAGACCCAGTACTTC.

The chain carries TRBV19 and TRBJ1-5, with D perhaps TRBD1 (5 bases). This CDR3 has 16 residues. V lost 10 bases and J lost 2, with 21 bases in between. Germline V gives CDR1 LNHDA, CDR2 SQIVND (reference sequence). Here the CDR3 reads CATSDNPNLGNQPQHF. Here the CDR3 DNA reads TGTGCCACCTCGGACAATCCCAACTTAGGCAATCAGCCCCAGCATTTT.

The rearrangement uses TRBV10-3 and TRBJ2-1, with 9 bases matching TRBD2. With V trimmed by 11 bases and J by 3 bases, 5 bases remained unmatched. Germline V CDR1 and CDR2: ENHRY, SYGVKD. The CDR3 totals 13 residues. In DNA form, the CDR3 reads TGTGCCTCCCGGACTAGCGACTACAATGAGCAGTTCTTC. Its translation is CASRTSDYNEQFF.